The sequence of this TCR beta chain was determined in a study of blood T cell repertoires in COVID-19. Study-level background: COVID-19 samples, acute and convalescent, were from the United States, Italy and Spain. PBMCs, B-cell-depleted T cells, or T cells were the source of the cDNA or gDNA that made up the material.

Measured with immunoSEQ multiplex PCR; TCRdb has only the in-frame clones, and not every one. The sample lists 40,000 or so clones, more than 60% occurring once. Trimming shortened V by 2 bases and J by 9 bases, and 11 bases separated the two germline ends. CDR1 and CDR2 (germline): MNHEY, SMNVEV (reference sequence). The CDR3 sequence is 13 residues long. The receptor was derived from a woman aged 70-85 years with acute or convalescent COVID-19. The sequencing input was peripheral blood. J is TRBJ2-1 and V is TRBV27; TRBD2 might be the D (6 bases). CDR3 nucleotides: TGTGCCAGCAGTTTAAATGGGGAGGTTGAGCAGTTCTTC. Amino acid sequence: CASSLNGEVEQFF.